This T cell receptor (beta chain) was identified in a study of T cells in Graves' hyperthyroidism and ophthalmopathy. Study-wide context: Upon initial diagnosis and before any treatment, peripheral blood was collected.

The CDR3 totals 15 residues. V was shortened by 10 bases and J by 1 base, with 16 bases between the two germline ends. Germline loops: CDR1 MNHNS, CDR2 SASEGT. RNA transcripts gave rise to amplified TCR beta CDR3 regions. HTBI primers drove first-round RT-PCR of the TCR CDR3. TCRdb processed the multiplex PCR reads anew with MiXCR; each CDR3 protein has one entry. Seen here are some 200,000 distinct CDR3 sequences, roughly 18% observed once, and the top ten hold roughly 53%. The study left out patients who had uncontrolled infection, other autoimmune disease, pregnancy or lactation. The chain has TRBV6-1 and TRBJ2-2; D could derive from TRBD1 or TRBD2 (5 bases each). The sequence derives from a man in his fifties with Graves' hyperthyroidism. The sequenced material came from blood. CDR3 protein: CAIPTGAQNTGELFF. In DNA form, the CDR3 reads TGTGCCATCCCGACCGGGGCGCAGAACACCGGGGAGCTGTTTTTT.